This T cell receptor beta chain derives from a study of cytomegalovirus exposure and HLA in healthy donors. Overall study findings and caveats: According to reports, the classifier identified cytomegalovirus status with high specificity and sensitivity.

The CDR3 is made up of 14 amino acids. V lost 3 bases and J 3 bases, leaving 11 bases between the germline ends. In germline, CDR1 is MDHEN, CDR2 SYDVKM. Comments on this clone: Its antigen is not identified.

It was the roughly 120-subject validation cohort, separate from the 666-subject first cohort, to which the donors belonged. Data came from immunoSEQ multiplex PCR; TCRdb stores just in-frame clones and leaves some out. This repertoire shows roughly 260,000 clones, roughly 90% found once; its top ten account for 0.35% to 0.45%. The source is a woman under 30 in good health and CMV-seronegative. The rearrangement uses TRBV28 and TRBJ2-5; D is undetermined. Sequencing used PBMCs. The CDR3 DNA is TGTGCCAGCAGTTTTAGGAGCCGGAAAGAGACCCAGTACTTC. Its protein product is CASSFRSRKETQYF.